This TCR beta chain was captured by sequencing in a study of blood T cell repertoires in COVID-19. Germline-derived CDR1 and CDR2 are LNHDA and SQIVND (reference sequence). V was pared by 5 bases and J by 7 bases, with 12 bases of the junction left unmatched. The CDR3 loop spans 16 amino acids. Some clones are missing from TCRdb's copy, which holds only in-frame ones; the method was immunoSEQ multiplex PCR. The data show around 500,000 clones, roughly 88% seen once. This clone has just one count. The TCR sequence derives from a human donor in a cohort sampled during active COVID-19. The sequencing input was peripheral blood. The genes are TRBV19 and TRBJ2-1; 9 nucleotides line up with TRBD1. CDR3 protein: CASSLPGQGPLNEQFF. CDR3 in DNA: TGTGCCAGTAGTTTACCGGGACAGGGACCTCTAAATGAGCAGTTCTTC.